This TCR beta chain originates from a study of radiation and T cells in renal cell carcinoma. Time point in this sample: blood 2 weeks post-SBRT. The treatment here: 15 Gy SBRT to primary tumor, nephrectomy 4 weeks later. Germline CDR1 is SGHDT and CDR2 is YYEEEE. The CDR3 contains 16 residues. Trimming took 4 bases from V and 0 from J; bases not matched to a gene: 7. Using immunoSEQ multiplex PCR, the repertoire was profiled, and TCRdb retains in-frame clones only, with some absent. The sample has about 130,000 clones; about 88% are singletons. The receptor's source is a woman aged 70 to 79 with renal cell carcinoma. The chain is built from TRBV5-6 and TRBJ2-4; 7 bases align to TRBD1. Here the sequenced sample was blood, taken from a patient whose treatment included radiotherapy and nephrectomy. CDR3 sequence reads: CASSLRDSLAKNIQYF. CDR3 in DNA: TGTGCCAGCAGCCTACGGGACAGCCTAGCCAAAAACATTCAGTACTTC.